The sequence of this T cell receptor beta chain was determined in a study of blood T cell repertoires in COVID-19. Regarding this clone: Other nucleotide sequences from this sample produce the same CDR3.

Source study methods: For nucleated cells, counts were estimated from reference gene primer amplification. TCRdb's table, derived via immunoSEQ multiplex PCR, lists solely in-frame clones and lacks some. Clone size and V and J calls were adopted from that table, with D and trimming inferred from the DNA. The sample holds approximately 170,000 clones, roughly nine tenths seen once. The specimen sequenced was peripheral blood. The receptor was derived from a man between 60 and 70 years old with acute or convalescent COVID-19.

CDR3 residues: CASSQGTGPNTEAFF. DNA for the CDR3: TGTGCCAGCAGCCAAGGAACAGGGCCGAACACTGAAGCTTTCTTT. The chain is built from TRBV14 and TRBJ1-1; tentative D call: TRBD1 (6 bases). Germline V gene lookup returns CDR1 SGHDN and CDR2 FVKESK. The CDR3 spans 15 residues. Between the trimmed V and J ends, which lost 1 base and 1 base, there was a span of 10 bases.